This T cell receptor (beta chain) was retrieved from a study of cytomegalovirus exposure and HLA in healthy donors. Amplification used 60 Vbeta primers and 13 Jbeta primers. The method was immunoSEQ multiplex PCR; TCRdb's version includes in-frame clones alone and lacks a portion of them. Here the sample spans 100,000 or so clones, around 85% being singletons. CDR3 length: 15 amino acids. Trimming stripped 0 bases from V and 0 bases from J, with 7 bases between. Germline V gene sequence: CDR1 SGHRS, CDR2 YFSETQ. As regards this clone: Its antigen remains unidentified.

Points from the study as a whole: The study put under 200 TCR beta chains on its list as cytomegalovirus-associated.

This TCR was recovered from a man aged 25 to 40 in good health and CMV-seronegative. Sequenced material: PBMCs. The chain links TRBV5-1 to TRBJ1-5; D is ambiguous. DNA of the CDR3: TGCGCCAGCAGCTTGGGGCTGAATAGCAATCAGCCCCAGCATTTT. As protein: CASSLGLNSNQPQHF.